This T cell receptor (beta chain) was recovered during a study of T cell responses to AZD1222 COVID-19 vaccine. Study-level information: Second-dose schedules of about 4 or about 12 weeks were combined.

This clone was counted between two and nine times. Its antigen is undetermined. CDR1 is MNHEY and CDR2 is SVGAGI in the germline V gene. This CDR3 contains 13 residues. The germline V and J ends were trimmed by 6 bases and 5 bases, with 13 bases remaining between them. TCRdb's copy holds only in-frame clones and misses some; the assay was immunoSEQ multiplex PCR. This sample has 120,000 or so clones, with 65% to 85% found just once. Study-wide results and caveats: It should be noted that donors were predominantly white British and more often female, and clonal diversity was possibly underestimated. Only six or seven AZD1222 recipients tested seropositive at baseline.

This sequence was found in an adult in good health. The sample consisted of peripheral blood, taken on day 0 of AZD1222 vaccination. This chain connects TRBV6-5 to TRBJ1-2; D not certain. The CDR3 sequence: CASRDSRNYGYTF. The CDR3 DNA reads as TGTGCCAGCAGGGACTCCCGGAATTATGGCTACACCTTC.